Presented here are 23 T cell receptor beta chains from one specimen sequenced in a study of cytomegalovirus exposure and HLA in healthy donors. PCR used 60 Vbeta primers and 13 Jbeta primers. Using immunoSEQ multiplex PCR, the repertoire was profiled, and TCRdb retains in-frame clones only, with some absent. The repertoire holds about 130,000 clones, with roughly 85% as singletons. The source material was PBMCs. These receptors all come from a man between 18 and 35 years old in good health and CMV-seropositive.

V and J are TRBV11-3 and TRBJ1-1; TRBD1 agrees at 7 bases. V shed 5 bases, J shed 12 bases, and the junction held 9 bases outside the gene matches. CDR1 is SGHNT and CDR2 is YENEEA in the germline V gene. This CDR3 region has 12 residues. The CDR3 DNA follows: TGTGCCAGCAGCCCCTGGGACAGAGGAACTTTCTTT. It yields the protein CASSPWDRGTFF.

The genes are TRBV5-1 and TRBJ2-5; 11 bases are shared with TRBD1. The V segment lost 5 bases and the J segment 1 base; nucleotides outside the gene matches: 7. Germline V gene lookup returns CDR1 SGHRS and CDR2 YFSETQ. The CDR3 spans 16 residues. In DNA, the CDR3 is TGCGCCAGCAGACCCGCTGGGACAGGGGGCCAAGAGACCCAGTACTTC. Protein: CASRPAGTGGQETQYF.

This rearrangement joins TRBV2 to TRBJ2-7; D gene uncertain. This CDR3 comprises 13 residues. In germline, CDR1 is SNHLY, CDR2 FYNNEI. The germline V and J ends were trimmed by 3 bases and 3 bases, with 9 bases remaining between them. The CDR3 protein is CASSEESIYEQYF. CDR3 nucleotide sequence: TGTGCCAGCAGTGAGGAGAGCATCTACGAGCAGTACTTC.

V usage is TRBV4-1 and J usage is TRBJ2-7, with a weak D call TRBD1 (5 bases). The CDR3 runs to 17 residues. V gave up 1 base and J gave up 3 bases, with 19 bases separating them. Per the germline V gene, CDR1 is MGHRA and CDR2 is YSYEKL. CDR3 DNA: TGCGCCAGCAGCCAAGTAAGTTCGACAGAAGCCTACTACGAGCAGTACTTC. Protein: CASSQVSSTEAYYEQYF.

The chain links TRBV6-6 to TRBJ2-5; 9 nucleotides match TRBD2. From germline, CDR1 is MNHNY and CDR2 SVGAGI (reference sequence). This CDR3 spans 13 amino acids. Germline trimming cut 6 bases from V and 4 bases from J; bases unmatched to any gene: 3. The chain's CDR3 is CASRSLAGETQYF. In DNA, the CDR3 is TGTGCCAGCAGATCACTAGCGGGAGAGACCCAGTACTTC.

The chain uses TRBV11-2 and TRBJ2-5; D is undetermined. The germline V gene encodes CDR1 SGHAT and CDR2 FQNNGV. The CDR3 length is 16 residues. Trimming cost V 5 bases and J 2 bases, with 18 bases left between them. CDR3 sequence (DNA): TGTGCCAGCAGCCTCCCGTATGGTGCGGAGCAAGAGACCCAGTACTTC. As protein: CASSLPYGAEQETQYF. Using reference TRBV11-2 and TRBJ2-5 for the parts outside the CDR3, the full variable domain is EAGVAQSPRYKIIEKRQSVAFWCNPISGHATLYWYQQILGQGPKLLIQFQNNGVVDDSQLPKDRFSAERLKGVDSTLKIQPAKLEDSAVYLCASSLPYGAEQETQYFGPGTRLLVL.

The gene calls are TRBV5-1 and TRBJ1-1; 10 bases agree with TRBD1. Germline CDR1 and CDR2: SGHRS and YFSETQ. This CDR3 region has 15 residues. J was trimmed by 1 base and V by 3 bases; bases with no gene match: 3. CDR3 DNA: TGCGCCAGCAGCTGGGGGACAGGGGCGAACACTGAAGCTTTCTTT. This sequence encodes CASSWGTGANTEAFF.

The chain links TRBV6-5 to TRBJ1-5; D perhaps matches TRBD1 (6 bases). Germline V lookup: CDR1 MNHEY, CDR2 SVGAGI. CDR3 length: 14 residues. Trimming left V 5 bases short and J 1 base short, with 9 bases between. The CDR3 DNA reads TGTGCCAGCAGTCACAGGGAAAGCAATCAGCCCCAGCATTTT. Its protein product is CASSHRESNQPQHF.

The V gene is TRBV19, the J gene TRBJ1-1; TRBD1 is a possible D gene (5 bases). The CDR3 totals 13 residues. CDR1 is LNHDA and CDR2 is SQIVND in the germline V gene (reference sequence). Trimming left V 5 bases short and J 0 bases short, with 7 bases between. This CDR3 is CASSDRMNTEAFF. The CDR3 DNA follows: TGTGCCAGTAGTGACAGAATGAACACTGAAGCTTTCTTT. Variable domain in full (rest from reference TRBV19 and TRBJ1-1): DGGITQSPKYLFRKEGQNVTLSCEQNLNHDAMYWYRQDPGQGLRLIYYSQIVNDFQKGDIAEGYSVSREKKESFPLTVTSAQKNPTAFYLCASSDRMNTEAFFGQGTRLTVV.

The J gene is TRBJ1-2, the V gene TRBV30; the D is unclear. Germline V gives CDR1 GTSNPN, CDR2 SVGIG (reference sequence). Trimming removed 2 bases from V and 8 bases from J, with 9 bases in between. The CDR3 contains 11 residues. Here the CDR3 DNA reads TGTGCCTGGAGTCCCGGGTACGGCTACACCTTC. Translated, it gives CAWSPGYGYTF.

The chain uses TRBV5-1 and TRBJ1-2, with TRBD1 matching over 7 bases. This CDR3 has 14 residues. Trimming removed 0 bases from V and 7 bases from J; junction bases left unmatched: 6. CDR1 SGHRS and CDR2 YFSETQ come from the germline V gene. The CDR3: CASSLAQGDGGYTF. DNA of the CDR3: TGCGCCAGCAGCTTGGCCCAGGGGGATGGTGGCTACACCTTC.

V is TRBV12-5 and J is TRBJ2-1; 12 bases are shared with TRBD2. CDR3 length: 16 residues. From germline, CDR1 is LGHNT and CDR2 FRNRAP. With 2 bases clipped from V and 5 bases from J, the junction kept 4 bases outside the gene matches. Written as DNA, the CDR3 is TGTGCTAGTGGTTTGACGACTAGCGGGGGCCACAATGAGCAGTTCTTC. Its protein product is CASGLTTSGGHNEQFF.

V and J are TRBV4-1 and TRBJ2-2; TRBD2 aligns across 8 bases. The CDR3 is 14 residues long. In germline, CDR1 is MGHRA, CDR2 YSYEKL. With 1 base clipped from V and 5 bases from J, the junction kept 0 bases outside the gene matches. CDR3 in amino acids: CASSQGGGTGELFF. CDR3 coding DNA: TGCGCCAGCAGCCAAGGCGGGGGGACCGGGGAGCTGTTTTTT.

The rearrangement joins TRBV19 to TRBJ2-3, with no clear D. V lost 3 bases to trimming and J lost 0 bases, with 10 bases between them. The CDR3 runs 15 residues. In germline, CDR1 is LNHDA, CDR2 SQIVND (reference sequence). The CDR3 sequence is CASSIRLLSTDTQYF. CDR3 nucleotides: TGTGCCAGTAGTATCAGGTTGCTTAGCACAGATACGCAGTATTTT.

The V gene is TRBV19, the J gene TRBJ1-2; D may be TRBD1 (5 bases). CDR3 length: 14 amino acids. Germline V gene lookup returns CDR1 LNHDA and CDR2 SQIVND (reference sequence). The ends were cut back, 3 bases at V and 4 bases at J, with 12 bases in the middle. The CDR3 nucleotides read TGTGCCAGTAGTATGGGTGACAGTGGCTATGGCTACACCTTC. It translates to CASSMGDSGYGYTF.

This chain uses TRBV9 with TRBJ2-1; the D gene is possibly TRBD2 (6 bases). There are 20 residues in the CDR3. V gave up 3 bases and J gave up 6 bases, with 31 bases separating them. CDR1 and CDR2 from the germline V gene are SGDLS and YYNGEE. CDR3 in amino acids: CASSAPVMIGGLMEPNEQFF. The CDR3 bases are TGTGCCAGCAGCGCGCCCGTGATGATCGGGGGTCTAATGGAACCCAATGAGCAGTTCTTC. Looking up the rest from reference TRBV9 and TRBJ2-1 gives the full variable domain: DSGVTQTPKHLITATGQRVTLRCSPRSGDLSVYWYQQSLDQGLQFLIQYYNGEERAKGNILERFSAQQFPDLHSELNLSSLELGDSALYFCASSAPVMIGGLMEPNEQFFGPGTRLTVL.

The chain combines TRBV5-4 with TRBJ2-5; D is perhaps TRBD2 (5 bases). The length of the CDR3 is 11 residues. Per germline, CDR1 SGHNT and CDR2 YYREEE (reference sequence). The V gene lost 4 bases and the J gene lost 5 bases, with 6 bases spanning the gap. The CDR3 loop is CASSRRETQYF. Written as DNA, the CDR3 is TGTGCCAGCAGCCGGAGGGAGACCCAGTACTTC.

The chain links TRBV6-5 to TRBJ1-2, with D unresolved. V dropped 5 bases and J dropped 3 bases, with 10 bases sitting between them. Germline-derived CDR1 and CDR2 are MNHEY and SVGAGI. This CDR3 is 13 amino acids long. The CDR3 is CASSELEYYGYTF. The CDR3 DNA sequence: TGTGCCAGCAGTGAGTTGGAGTACTATGGCTACACCTTC.

V usage is TRBV2 and J usage is TRBJ2-6; TRBD1 matches 8 bases. The V segment lost 6 bases and the J segment 1 base; nucleotides outside the gene matches: 8. Per germline, CDR1 SNHLY and CDR2 FYNNEI. This CDR3 is built from 17 residues. The CDR3 DNA follows: TGTGCCAGCAGAGCCGGGACAGGTTCGTCTGGGGCCAACGTCCTGACTTTC. Translated, it gives CASRAGTGSSGANVLTF.

This clone came up once. The chain links TRBV5-1 to TRBJ2-7; D may be TRBD2 (6 bases). Germline CDR1 and CDR2: SGHRS and YFSETQ. This CDR3 has 15 residues. The V end lost 0 bases, the J end lost 3 bases, and 13 bases lay between the germline ends. In nucleotides, the CDR3 is TGCGCCAGCAGCTTGGGGGGGACTTCTGTCTACGAGCAGTACTTC. Residues: CASSLGGTSVYEQYF.

This clone came up a few times. This chain joins TRBV28 and TRBJ2-5; D is possibly TRBD2 (6 bases). V lost 2 bases and J 3 bases, leaving 13 bases between the germline ends. The CDR3 contains 15 residues. Germline loops: CDR1 MDHEN, CDR2 SYDVKM. CDR3 in DNA: TGTGCCAGCAGTTTAAGTAGGGCGGGAAAAGAGACCCAGTACTTC. Protein product: CASSLSRAGKETQYF.

This clone was detected a few times. The chain links TRBV11-3 to TRBJ2-3, with D unclear. CDR1 is SGHNT and CDR2 is YENEEA in the germline V gene. Trimming shortened V by 5 bases and J by 6 bases, and 12 bases separated the two germline ends. The CDR3 length is 13 residues. In nucleotides, the CDR3 is TGTGCCAGCAGCATAACGGGTGGGGATACGCAGTATTTT. Translated, it gives CASSITGGDTQYF.

Worth noting for this clone: The junction and the germline gene differ at one end; a read error may be behind it. Other DNA sequences within the sample encode an identical CDR3. This sequence joins TRBV7-2 and TRBJ2-1, with 7 bases matching TRBD2. This CDR3 contains 14 residues. The germline CDR1 and CDR2 sequences are SGHTA and FQGNSA. The CDR3 sequence is CASGGGISYNEQFF. CDR3 nucleotides: TGTGCCAGCGGGGGGGGAATCTCCTACAATGAGCAATTCTTC.